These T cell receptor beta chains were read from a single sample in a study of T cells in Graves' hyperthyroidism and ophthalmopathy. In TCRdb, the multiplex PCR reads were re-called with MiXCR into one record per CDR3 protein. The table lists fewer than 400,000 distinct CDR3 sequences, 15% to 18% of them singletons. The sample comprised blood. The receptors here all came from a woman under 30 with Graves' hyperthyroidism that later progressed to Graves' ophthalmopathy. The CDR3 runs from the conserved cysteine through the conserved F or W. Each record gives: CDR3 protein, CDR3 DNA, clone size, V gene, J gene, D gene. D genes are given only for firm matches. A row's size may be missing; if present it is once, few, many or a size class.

cdr3_aa: CASSRSHTGELFF
cdr3_nt: TGTGCCAGCAGCCGATCACATACCGGGGAGCTGTTTTTT
clone_size: once
v_call: TRBV3-1
j_call: TRBJ2-2
d_call: NA

cdr3_aa: CASSDRLAEYNEQFF
cdr3_nt: TGTGCCAGCAGTGACCGGCTAGCGGAATACAATGAGCAGTTCTTC
clone_size: many
v_call: TRBV2
j_call: TRBJ2-1
d_call: TRBD2

cdr3_aa: CASAVEAKNIQYF
cdr3_nt: TGTGCCAGTGCTGTAGAAGCCAAAAACATTCAGTACTTC
clone_size: few
v_call: TRBV19
j_call: TRBJ2-4
d_call: NA

cdr3_aa: CASSLGSFTGELFF
cdr3_nt: TGTGCCAGCAGTTTAGGGAGTTTCACCGGGGAGCTGTTTTTT
clone_size: NA
v_call: TRBV28
j_call: TRBJ2-2
d_call: NA

cdr3_aa: CASRTPGRKGSYEQYF
cdr3_nt: TGTGCCAGCAGGACCCCGGGACGAAAAGGCTCCTACGAGCAGTACTTC
clone_size: many
v_call: TRBV6-1
j_call: TRBJ2-7
d_call: NA

cdr3_aa: CASSYSENTEAFF
cdr3_nt: TGTGCCAGCAGTTACTCAGAGAACACTGAAGCTTTCTTT
clone_size: many
v_call: TRBV6-6
j_call: TRBJ1-1
d_call: NA

cdr3_aa: CASRAQTGGNDEQYF
cdr3_nt: TGCGCCAGCAGAGCACAAACAGGGGGCAACGACGAGCAGTACTTC
clone_size: many
v_call: TRBV10-2
j_call: TRBJ2-7
d_call: TRBD1

cdr3_aa: CASSPGGNSNQPQHF
cdr3_nt: TGTGCCAGCAGCCCCGGGGGGAATAGCAATCAGCCCCAGCATTTT
clone_size: many
v_call: TRBV12-3/TRBV12-4
j_call: TRBJ1-5
d_call: NA

cdr3_aa: CASSLLAESYEQYF
cdr3_nt: TGTGCCAGCAGCCTACTAGCGGAAAGCTACGAGCAGTACTTC
clone_size: many
v_call: TRBV6-2/TRBV6-3
j_call: TRBJ2-7
d_call: TRBD2

cdr3_aa: CASSGDRANTEAFF
cdr3_nt: TGTGCCAGCAGTGGGGACAGGGCGAACACTGAAGCTTTCTTT
clone_size: many
v_call: TRBV6-1
j_call: TRBJ1-1
d_call: TRBD1

cdr3_aa: CASSLAESDRGLTF
cdr3_nt: TGTGCCAGCAGTTTAGCTGAATCCGACAGGGGGCTCACCTTC
clone_size: few
v_call: TRBV27
j_call: TRBJ1-2
d_call: TRBD1

cdr3_aa: CASSLYEQGAYYNEQFF
cdr3_nt: TGTGCCAGCAGTTTATACGAACAGGGGGCGTACTACAATGAGCAGTTCTTC
clone_size: many
v_call: TRBV28
j_call: TRBJ2-1
d_call: TRBD1

cdr3_aa: CASSTQGGYYNEQFF
cdr3_nt: TGTGCCAGTAGTACCCAAGGGGGGTACTACAATGAGCAGTTCTTC
clone_size: few
v_call: TRBV19
j_call: TRBJ2-1
d_call: NA

cdr3_aa: CASRGQGWEQYF
cdr3_nt: TGTGCCAGCAGGGGACAGGGTTGGGAGCAGTACTTC
clone_size: many
v_call: TRBV27
j_call: TRBJ2-7
d_call: TRBD1

cdr3_aa: CASSLGGSEQFF
cdr3_nt: TGTGCCAGCAGCTTAGGGGGGAGTGAGCAGTTCTTC
clone_size: many
v_call: TRBV11-2
j_call: TRBJ2-1
d_call: NA

cdr3_aa: CATSSGGIFTDTQYF
cdr3_nt: TGTGCCACCAGCAGTGGCGGGATCTTCACAGATACGCAGTATTTT
clone_size: few
v_call: TRBV15
j_call: TRBJ2-3
d_call: NA

cdr3_aa: CASSLPTSGYNEQFF
cdr3_nt: TGTGCCAGCAGTTTACCCACTAGCGGTTACAATGAGCAGTTCTTC
clone_size: many
v_call: TRBV12-3/TRBV12-4
j_call: TRBJ2-1
d_call: TRBD2

cdr3_aa: CASSLAVEETQYF
cdr3_nt: TGTGCCAGCAGCTTAGCGGTAGAAGAGACCCAGTACTTC
clone_size: many
v_call: TRBV7-9
j_call: TRBJ2-5
d_call: NA

cdr3_aa: CASSLVGLVGSTGELFF
cdr3_nt: TGTGCCAGCAGCTTAGTAGGGCTAGTTGGGAGCACCGGGGAGCTGTTTTTT
clone_size: few
v_call: TRBV7-2
j_call: TRBJ2-2
d_call: NA

cdr3_aa: CASSYRVVGGYTF
cdr3_nt: TGTGCCAGCAGCTACAGGGTGGTCGGCGGCTACACCTTC
clone_size: many
v_call: TRBV6-2/TRBV6-3
j_call: TRBJ1-2
d_call: NA

cdr3_aa: CASSPETGGEEDTQYF
cdr3_nt: TGCGCCAGCAGCCCGGAGACAGGGGGCGAAGAGGATACGCAGTATTTT
clone_size: few
v_call: TRBV5-1
j_call: TRBJ2-3
d_call: TRBD1

cdr3_aa: CASSPRGTENSPLHF
cdr3_nt: TGTGCCAGCAGCCCCCGAGGGACCGAAAATTCACCCCTCCACTTT
clone_size: NA
v_call: TRBV4-2
j_call: TRBJ1-6
d_call: NA

cdr3_aa: CASSWAGGYRGEQYF
cdr3_nt: TGTGCCAGCAGTTGGGCTGGGGGCTATAGGGGGGAGCAGTACTTC
clone_size: NA
v_call: TRBV27
j_call: TRBJ2-7
d_call: NA

cdr3_aa: CASRATSGVYEQYF
cdr3_nt: TGTGCCAGCAGAGCCACTAGCGGGGTATACGAGCAGTACTTC
clone_size: NA
v_call: TRBV7-9
j_call: TRBJ2-7
d_call: TRBD2

cdr3_aa: CASSTSDSSYEQYF
cdr3_nt: TGTGCCAGTAGTACTAGCGACAGCTCCTACGAGCAGTACTTC
clone_size: NA
v_call: TRBV19
j_call: TRBJ2-7
d_call: NA

cdr3_aa: CASKTSGSVAGELFF
cdr3_nt: TGTGCCAGCAAAACCAGCGGGAGTGTCGCCGGGGAGCTGTTTTTT
clone_size: NA
v_call: TRBV28
j_call: TRBJ2-2
d_call: TRBD2

cdr3_aa: CASSGTSGRSLYEQYF
cdr3_nt: TGTGCCAGCTCAGGGACTAGCGGGAGGAGCCTCTACGAGCAGTACTTC
clone_size: NA
v_call: TRBV18
j_call: TRBJ2-7
d_call: TRBD2

cdr3_aa: CASRPTAMGEQYF
cdr3_nt: TGTGCCAGCAGGCCTACGGCCATGGGGGAGCAGTACTTC
clone_size: many
v_call: TRBV12-3/TRBV12-4
j_call: TRBJ2-7
d_call: NA